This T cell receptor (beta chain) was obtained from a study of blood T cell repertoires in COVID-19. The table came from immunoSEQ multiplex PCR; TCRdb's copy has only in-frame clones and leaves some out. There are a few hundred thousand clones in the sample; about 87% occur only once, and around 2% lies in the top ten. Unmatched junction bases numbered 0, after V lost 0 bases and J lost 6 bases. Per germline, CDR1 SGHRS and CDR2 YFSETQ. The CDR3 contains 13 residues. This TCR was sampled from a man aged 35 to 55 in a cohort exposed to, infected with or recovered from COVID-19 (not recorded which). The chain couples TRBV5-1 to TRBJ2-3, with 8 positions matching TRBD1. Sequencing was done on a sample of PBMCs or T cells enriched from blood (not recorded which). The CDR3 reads CASSLGTGDTQYF. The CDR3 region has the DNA TGCGCCAGCAGCTTGGGGACAGGGGATACGCAGTATTTT. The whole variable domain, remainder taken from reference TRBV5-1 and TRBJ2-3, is KAGVTQTPRYLIKTRGQQVTLSCSPISGHRSVSWYQQTPGQGLQFLFEYFSETQRNKGNFPGRFSGRQFSNSRSEMNVSTLELGDSALYLCASSLGTGDTQYFGPGTRLTVL.